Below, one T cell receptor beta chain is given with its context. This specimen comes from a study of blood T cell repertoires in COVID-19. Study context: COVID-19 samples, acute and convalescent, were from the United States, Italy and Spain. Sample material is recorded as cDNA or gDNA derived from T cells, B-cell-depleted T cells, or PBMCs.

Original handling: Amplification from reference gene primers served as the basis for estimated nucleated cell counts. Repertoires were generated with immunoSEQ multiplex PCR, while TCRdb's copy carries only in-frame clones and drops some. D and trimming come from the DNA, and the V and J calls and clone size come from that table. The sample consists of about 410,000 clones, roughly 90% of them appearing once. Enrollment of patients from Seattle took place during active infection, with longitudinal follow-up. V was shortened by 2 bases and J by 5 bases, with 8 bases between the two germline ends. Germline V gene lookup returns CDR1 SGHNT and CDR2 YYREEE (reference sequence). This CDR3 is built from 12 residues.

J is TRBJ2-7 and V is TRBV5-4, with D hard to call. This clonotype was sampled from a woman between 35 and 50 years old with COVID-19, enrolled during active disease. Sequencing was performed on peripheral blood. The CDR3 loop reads CASSFPADEQYF. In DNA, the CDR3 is TGTGCCAGCAGCTTCCCCGCGGACGAGCAGTACTTC.